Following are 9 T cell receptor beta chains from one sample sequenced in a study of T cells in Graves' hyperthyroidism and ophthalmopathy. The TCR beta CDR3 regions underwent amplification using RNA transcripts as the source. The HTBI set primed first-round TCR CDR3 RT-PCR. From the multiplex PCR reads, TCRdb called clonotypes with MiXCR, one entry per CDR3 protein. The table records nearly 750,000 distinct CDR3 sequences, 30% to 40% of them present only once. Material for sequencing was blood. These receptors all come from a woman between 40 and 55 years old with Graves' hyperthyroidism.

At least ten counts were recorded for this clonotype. The CDR3 nucleotides are TGTGCCATCAGTGAGTCCCTCGTCGGCTACACCTTC. Translated: CAISESLVGYTF. The V gene is TRBV10-3, the J gene TRBJ1-2, with D unclear. The CDR3 is 12 residues long. Trimming removed 0 bases from V and 8 bases from J, with 7 bases in between. CDR1 is ENHRY and CDR2 is SYGVKD in the germline V gene.

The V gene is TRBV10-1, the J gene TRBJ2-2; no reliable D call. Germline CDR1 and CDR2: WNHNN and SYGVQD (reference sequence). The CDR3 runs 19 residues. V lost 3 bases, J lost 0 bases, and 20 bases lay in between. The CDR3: CASSDQTILGQSNTGELFF. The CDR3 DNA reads TGCGCCAGCAGTGATCAAACTATATTGGGCCAGTCGAACACCGGGGAGCTGTTTTTT.

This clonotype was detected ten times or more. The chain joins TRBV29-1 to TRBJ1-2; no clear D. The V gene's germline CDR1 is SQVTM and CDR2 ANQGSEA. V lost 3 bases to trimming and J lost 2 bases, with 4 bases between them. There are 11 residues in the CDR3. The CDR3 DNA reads TGCAGCGTTGATACCAACTATGGCTACACCTTC. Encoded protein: CSVDTNYGYTF.

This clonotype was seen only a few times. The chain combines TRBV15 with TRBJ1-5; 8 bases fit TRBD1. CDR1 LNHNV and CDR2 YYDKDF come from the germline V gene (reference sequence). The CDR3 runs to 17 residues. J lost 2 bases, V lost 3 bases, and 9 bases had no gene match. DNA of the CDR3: TGTGCCACCAGCAGCTTGTTGACAGGGGCAGGCAATCAGCCCCAGCATTTT. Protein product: CATSSLLTGAGNQPQHF.

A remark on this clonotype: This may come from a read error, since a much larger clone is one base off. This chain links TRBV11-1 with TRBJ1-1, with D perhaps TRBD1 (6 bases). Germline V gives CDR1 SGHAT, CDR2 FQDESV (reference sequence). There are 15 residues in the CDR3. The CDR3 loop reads CASIRWGGPNAEAFF. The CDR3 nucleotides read TGTGCCAGCATCAGGTGGGGGGGCCCGAACGCTGAAGCTTTCTTT.

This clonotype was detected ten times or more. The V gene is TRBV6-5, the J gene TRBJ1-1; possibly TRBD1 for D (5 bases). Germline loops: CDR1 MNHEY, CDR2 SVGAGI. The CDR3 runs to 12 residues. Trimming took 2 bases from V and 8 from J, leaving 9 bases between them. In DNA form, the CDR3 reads TGTGCCAGCAGTTACGAGGGGCGCGAAGCTTTCTTT. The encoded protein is CASSYEGREAFF.

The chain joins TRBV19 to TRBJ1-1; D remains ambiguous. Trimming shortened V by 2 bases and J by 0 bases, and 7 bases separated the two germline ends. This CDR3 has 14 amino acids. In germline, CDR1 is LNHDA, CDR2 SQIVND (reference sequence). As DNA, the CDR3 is TGTGCCAGTAGTATAAAGACGCTGAACACTGAAGCTTTCTTT. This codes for CASSIKTLNTEAFF.

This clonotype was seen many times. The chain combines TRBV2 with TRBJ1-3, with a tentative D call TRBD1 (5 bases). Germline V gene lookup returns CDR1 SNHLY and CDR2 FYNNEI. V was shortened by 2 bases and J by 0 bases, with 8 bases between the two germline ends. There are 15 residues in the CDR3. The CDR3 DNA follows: TGTGCCAGCAGTGAACAGGGCAACTCTGGAAACACCATATATTTT. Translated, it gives CASSEQGNSGNTIYF.

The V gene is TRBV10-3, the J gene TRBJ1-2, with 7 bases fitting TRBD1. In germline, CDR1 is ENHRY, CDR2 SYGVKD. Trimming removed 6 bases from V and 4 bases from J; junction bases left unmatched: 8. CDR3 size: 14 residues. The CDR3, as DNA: TGTGCCATCAGCAGCCAAGGGACAGTCTATGGCTACACCTTC. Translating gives CAISSQGTVYGYTF.